These T cell receptor beta chains were read from a single sample in a study of T cell responses to AZD1222 COVID-19 vaccine. Sequencing used immunoSEQ multiplex PCR; TCRdb keeps in-frame clones, though not all of them. The sample contains 95,000 to 100,000 clones, less than 90% of which appear only once. This sample comprised peripheral blood, obtained on day 0 of AZD1222 vaccination. The receptors originated from an adult in good health. CDR3s include the opening cysteine and the closing phenylalanine or tryptophan. Each record gives: J gene, clone size, D gene, V gene, CDR3 DNA, CDR3 protein. A D gene is named only where the DNA matches it firmly. The size entry is marked missing in some rows and otherwise reads once, few, many or a size class.

J: TRBJ2-3; size: NA; D: NA; V: TRBV18; DNA: TGTGCCAGCTCACCACTTTCGGATACGCAGTATTTT; CDR3: CASSPLSDTQYF
J: TRBJ1-3; size: NA; D: NA; V: TRBV3-1/TRBV3-2; DNA: TGTGCCAGCAGCCAAAGTGGCCTCTCTGGAAACACCATATATTTT; CDR3: CASSQSGLSGNTIYF
J: TRBJ1-1; size: NA; D: NA; V: TRBV7-9; DNA: TGTGCCAGCAGTAGGCTTCTTCTGGGCCTTTTGAAGGGTGAAGCTTTCTTT; CDR3: CASSRLLLGLLKGEAFF
J: TRBJ2-3; size: NA; D: NA; V: TRBV6-5; DNA: TGTGCCAGCAGTTCCGATATCACAGATACGCAGTATTTT; CDR3: CASSSDITDTQYF
J: TRBJ1-5; size: once; D: NA; V: TRBV3-1/TRBV3-2; DNA: TGTGCCAGCAGCCATGGACAGACTCATCAGCCCCAGCATTTT; CDR3: CASSHGQTHQPQHF
J: TRBJ1-2; size: few; D: NA; V: TRBV6-6; DNA: TGTGCCAGTTCCGCGAGTGGGGATGGCTACACCTTC; CDR3: CASSASGDGYTF
J: TRBJ2-1; size: NA; D: NA; V: TRBV19; DNA: TGTGCCAGTAGTATTAACGCAGGGGGGAATGAGCAGTTCTTC; CDR3: CASSINAGGNEQFF
J: TRBJ2-7; size: many; D: NA; V: TRBV29-1; DNA: TGCAGCGTTGTGTACACGGTGAGAGGGGAGCAGTACTTC; CDR3: CSVVYTVRGEQYF
J: TRBJ2-3; size: NA; D: NA; V: TRBV6-5; DNA: TGTGCCAGCAGGCCATGGGACACCACAGATACGCAGTATTTT; CDR3: CASRPWDTTDTQYF
J: TRBJ1-1; size: NA; D: NA; V: TRBV2; DNA: TGTGCCAGCAGTCCGACAGCGAACACTGAAGCTTTCTTT; CDR3: CASSPTANTEAFF
J: TRBJ2-7; size: NA; D: NA; V: TRBV7-2; DNA: TGTGCCAGCAGCGAACCCCGGTCGGGCGGACTTTACCCCTACGAGCAGTACTTC; CDR3: CASSEPRSGGLYPYEQYF
J: TRBJ1-5; size: NA; D: NA; V: TRBV6-5; DNA: TGTGCCAGCAGTTATCGGGGGGGAGACAATCAGCCCCAGCATTTT; CDR3: CASSYRGGDNQPQHF
J: TRBJ2-3; size: NA; D: NA; V: TRBV6-5; DNA: TGTGCCAGCAGTTACGGGGGTAGCACAGATACGCAGTATTTT; CDR3: CASSYGGSTDTQYF
J: TRBJ2-3; size: NA; D: TRBD2; V: TRBV5-1; DNA: TGCGCCAGCAGCCCGGGGACTAGCGGGAGCCCCCCAGATACGCAGTATTTT; CDR3: CASSPGTSGSPPDTQYF
J: TRBJ1-3; size: NA; D: NA; V: TRBV7-8; DNA: TGTGCCAGCAGCTTAGGGACAGCTGGAAACACCATATATTTT; CDR3: CASSLGTAGNTIYF
J: TRBJ1-2; size: NA; D: TRBD1; V: TRBV10-1; DNA: TGCGCCAGCAGGGACAGGGACTATGGCTACACCTTC; CDR3: CASRDRDYGYTF
J: TRBJ1-6; size: NA; D: NA; V: TRBV10-2; DNA: TGCGCCAGCACCGAGGGGACCGTGTATAATTCACCCCTCCACTTT; CDR3: CASTEGTVYNSPLHF
J: TRBJ1-2; size: NA; D: NA; V: TRBV11-2; DNA: TGTGCCAGCAGCTTAGGAGGGTTTGGCTACACCTTC; CDR3: CASSLGGFGYTF
J: TRBJ2-7; size: NA; D: NA; V: TRBV6-5; DNA: TGTGCCAGCAGTCTAGGGGCAGGGTTCCGGAAGGAGCAGTACTTC; CDR3: CASSLGAGFRKEQYF
J: TRBJ1-1; size: NA; D: TRBD1; V: TRBV13; DNA: TGTGCCAGCAGTCGCCCGACGGACAGGGAACCTGAAGCTTTCTTT; CDR3: CASSRPTDREPEAFF
J: TRBJ2-1; size: once; D: TRBD2; V: TRBV6-1; DNA: TGTGCCAGCAGTGAGAGGCTAGCGGGATACAATGAGCAGTTCTTC; CDR3: CASSERLAGYNEQFF
J: TRBJ1-4; size: NA; D: TRBD1; V: TRBV7-9; DNA: TGTGCCAGCAGCTTTTTTTCAGGGGGAAATGAAAAACTGTTTTTT; CDR3: CASSFFSGGNEKLFF
J: TRBJ2-7; size: NA; D: NA; V: TRBV12-3/TRBV12-4; DNA: TGTGCCAGCAGTTTCGGTGACGAGCAGTACTTC; CDR3: CASSFGDEQYF
J: TRBJ2-4; size: NA; D: NA; V: TRBV7-8; DNA: TGTGCCAGCACCGAAACTAGTACTGTACACATTCAGTACTTC; CDR3: CASTETSTVHIQYF
J: TRBJ2-1; size: once; D: TRBD2; V: TRBV11-3; DNA: TGTGCCAGCAGCCCCCCCCTATTAGCGGGAGTGAGTGAGCAGTTCTTC; CDR3: CASSPPLLAGVSEQFF
J: TRBJ1-5; size: few; D: NA; V: TRBV12-1; DNA: TGTGCCAGCAGCTTTGCCTTGGAGGGAGGGCCCCAGCATTTT; CDR3: CASSFALEGGPQHF
J: TRBJ1-1; size: NA; D: NA; V: TRBV5-1; DNA: TGCGCCAGCAGCTTGTTCCGGGCGGTGAACACTGAAGCTTTCTTT; CDR3: CASSLFRAVNTEAFF
J: TRBJ2-2; size: NA; D: TRBD1; V: TRBV9; DNA: TGTGCCAGCAGCCCCCAGACAGGGTCGGGCACCGGGGAGCTGTTTTTT; CDR3: CASSPQTGSGTGELFF
J: TRBJ2-1; size: NA; D: TRBD2; V: TRBV7-2; DNA: TGTGCCAGCAGCCTCGGACTAGCGGCCTACAATGAGCAGTTCTTC; CDR3: CASSLGLAAYNEQFF
J: TRBJ1-5; size: NA; D: NA; V: TRBV19; DNA: TGTGCCAGTAGTTTGGGGGGCGGGGATCAGCCCCAGCATTTT; CDR3: CASSLGGGDQPQHF
J: TRBJ2-2; size: few; D: NA; V: TRBV6-2/TRBV6-3; DNA: TGTGCCAGCAGTTACTCGATTGCCGACACCGGGGAGCTGTTTTTT; CDR3: CASSYSIADTGELFF
J: TRBJ1-1; size: NA; D: NA; V: TRBV7-9; DNA: TGTGCCAGCAGCTTAGAAGGGTCGGTGTACTCTGAAGCTTTCTTT; CDR3: CASSLEGSVYSEAFF
J: TRBJ1-5; size: NA; D: TRBD1; V: TRBV27; DNA: TGTGCCAGCAGTACTGGGACAGCACTTTATAGCAATCAGCCCCAGCATTTT; CDR3: CASSTGTALYSNQPQHF
J: TRBJ2-3; size: NA; D: NA; V: TRBV6-1; DNA: TGTGCCAGCAGTGAAGGATACCTTTTCACGCAGTATTTT; CDR3: CASSEGYLFTQYF
J: TRBJ2-1; size: NA; D: TRBD2; V: TRBV7-3; DNA: TGTGCCAGCAGCCCAATGGCGCGGGAGATTGACAATGAGCAGTTCTTC; CDR3: CASSPMAREIDNEQFF
J: TRBJ1-2; size: NA; D: TRBD1; V: TRBV3-1/TRBV3-2; DNA: TGTGCCAGCAGCCCCCAGACAGGGGTTTTGTACTATGGCTACACCTTC; CDR3: CASSPQTGVLYYGYTF
J: TRBJ2-7; size: NA; D: TRBD2; V: TRBV7-2; DNA: TGTGCCAGCAGCTTATACGAGACTAGCGTCTACAAGCAGTACTTC; CDR3: CASSLYETSVYKQYF
J: TRBJ2-5; size: NA; D: TRBD2; V: TRBV4-1; DNA: TGCGCCAGCAGCCAGGGACTAGCGGGAATCGAAGAGACCCAGTACTTC; CDR3: CASSQGLAGIEETQYF
J: TRBJ1-2; size: NA; D: NA; V: TRBV7-9; DNA: TGTGCCAGCAGCCAGGATAGCTATGGCTACACCTTC; CDR3: CASSQDSYGYTF
J: TRBJ2-3; size: NA; D: TRBD2; V: TRBV6-2/TRBV6-3; DNA: TGTGCCAGCAGTCGCCGACTAGCGGGAGGGGCAGATACGCAGTATTTT; CDR3: CASSRRLAGGADTQYF
J: TRBJ2-2; size: NA; D: NA; V: TRBV7-9; DNA: TGTGCCAGCAGGCGACAGAGGAACACCGGGGAGCTGTTTTTT; CDR3: CASRRQRNTGELFF
J: TRBJ1-5; size: NA; D: NA; V: TRBV5-1; DNA: TGCGCCAGCAGCTTGGCTGGGGGCAATCAGCCCCAGCATTTT; CDR3: CASSLAGGNQPQHF
J: TRBJ1-2; size: few; D: NA; V: TRBV30; DNA: TGTGCCTGGACTGGAGGCCACAGCTATGGCTACACCTTC; CDR3: CAWTGGHSYGYTF